The T cell receptor beta chain described here comes from a study of blood T cell repertoires in COVID-19. Profiling relied on immunoSEQ multiplex PCR, and the TCRdb table lists in-frame clones only, not all of them. The top ten hold about 4.5% of the sample, which has under 350,000 clones, over 80% seen once. The V end lost 4 bases, the J end lost 3 bases, and 9 bases lay between the germline ends. The CDR3 covers 14 residues. CDR1 is LNHNV, CDR2 YYDKDF, per germline (reference sequence). The chain uses TRBV15 and TRBJ1-4; D remains ambiguous. Sequenced material: peripheral blood. The sequence was collected from a man in his fifties or sixties who had recovered from COVID-19. The CDR3 coding sequence is TGTGCCACCAGCATCAGGCAGGCTAATGAAAAACTGTTTTTT. This gives the protein CATSIRQANEKLFF.